The T cell receptor (beta chain) described here comes from a study of cytomegalovirus exposure and HLA in healthy donors. Background on the study: The roughly 120 million unique TCR beta sequences, from roughly 170 million T cells, were found by an earlier analysis.

As to this clone: Its antigen is still unknown.

This CDR3 is built from 13 residues. V was cut by 5 bases and J by 3 bases, with 10 bases left in between. CDR1 and CDR2 (germline): PRHDT, FYEKMQ (reference sequence). PCR employed 60 Vbeta and 13 Jbeta primers. Only in-frame clones appear in the TCRdb table, and some are missing; sequencing was by immunoSEQ multiplex PCR. The profile covers approximately 130,000 clones, with approximately 85% appearing a single time and roughly 1.7% taken by the ten largest. The study, taken as a whole, reports: Usually a TCR sequence was rare, but some public TCRs were found in many donors. Earlier analysis found most TCR beta V segments productive about 87% or about 30% of the time. It was about 150 TCR beta chains that were listed as cytomegalovirus-associated.

The source of this sequence is a boy aged 5-17 years in good health and CMV-seronegative. The sequenced material came from PBMCs. J is TRBJ1-2 and V is TRBV13, with a tentative D call TRBD1 (6 bases). CDR3 sequence: CASSMRTDYGYTF. In DNA form, the CDR3 reads TGTGCCAGCAGCATGAGGACAGACTATGGCTACACCTTC. The full variable domain, completed using reference TRBV13 and TRBJ1-2, is AAGVIQSPRHLIKEKRETATLKCYPIPRHDTVYWYQQGPGQDPQFLISFYEKMQSDKGSIPDRFSAQQFSDYHSELNMSSLELGDSALYFCASSMRTDYGYTFGSGTRLTVV.